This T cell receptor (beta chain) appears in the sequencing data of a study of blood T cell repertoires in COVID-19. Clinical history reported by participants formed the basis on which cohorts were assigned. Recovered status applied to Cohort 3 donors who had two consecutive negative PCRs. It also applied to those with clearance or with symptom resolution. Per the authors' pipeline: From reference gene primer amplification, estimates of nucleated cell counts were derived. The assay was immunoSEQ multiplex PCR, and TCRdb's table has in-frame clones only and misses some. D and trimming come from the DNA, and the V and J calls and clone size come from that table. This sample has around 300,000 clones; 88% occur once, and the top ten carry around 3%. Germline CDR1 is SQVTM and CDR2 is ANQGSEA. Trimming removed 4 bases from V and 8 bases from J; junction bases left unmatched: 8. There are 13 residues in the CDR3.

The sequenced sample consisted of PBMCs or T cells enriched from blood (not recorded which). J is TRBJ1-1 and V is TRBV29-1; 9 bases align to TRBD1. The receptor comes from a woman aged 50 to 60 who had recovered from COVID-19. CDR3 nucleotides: TGCAGCGTTGTCACAGGGGGCAGGGCGGAAGCTTTCTTT. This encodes CSVVTGGRAEAFF.